This T cell receptor beta chain derives from a study of blood T cell repertoires in COVID-19. Some clones are missing from TCRdb's copy, which holds only in-frame ones; the method was immunoSEQ multiplex PCR. Here the sample spans 270,000 or so clones, roughly 89% being singletons. Deletions cut 1 base from V and 3 bases from J, with 10 bases between. Germline CDR1 reads SEHNR; CDR2 reads FQNEAQ (reference sequence). The CDR3 has 15 residues. The rearrangement links TRBV7-9 to TRBJ2-1, with D perhaps matching TRBD2 (6 bases). The sample was peripheral blood. The receptor was isolated from a woman between 40 and 50 years old who had recovered from COVID-19. The DNA for the CDR3 is TGTGCCAGCAGCTTAGTAAAGGGAGGCTACAATGAGCAGTTCTTC. Translating it yields CASSLVKGGYNEQFF.